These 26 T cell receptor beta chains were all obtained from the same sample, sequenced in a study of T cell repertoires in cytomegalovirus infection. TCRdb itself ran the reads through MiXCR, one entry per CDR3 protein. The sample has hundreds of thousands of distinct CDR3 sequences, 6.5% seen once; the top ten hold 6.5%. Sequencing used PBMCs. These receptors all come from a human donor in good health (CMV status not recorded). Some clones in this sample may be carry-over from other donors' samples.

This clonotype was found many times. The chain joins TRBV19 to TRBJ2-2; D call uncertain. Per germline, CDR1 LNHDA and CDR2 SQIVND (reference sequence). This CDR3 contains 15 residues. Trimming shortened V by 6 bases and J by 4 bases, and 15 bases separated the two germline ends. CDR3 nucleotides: TGTGCCAGTAGGTTGGGTCCGGGCTTCACCGGGGAGCTGTTTTTT. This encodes CASRLGPGFTGELFF.

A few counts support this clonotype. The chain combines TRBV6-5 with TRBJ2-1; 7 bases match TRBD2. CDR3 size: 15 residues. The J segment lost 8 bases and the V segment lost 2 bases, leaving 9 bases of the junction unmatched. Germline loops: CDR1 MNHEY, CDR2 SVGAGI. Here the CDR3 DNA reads TGTGCCAGCAGTTACCTTCCACTAGCGTCCCATGAGCAGTTCTTC. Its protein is CASSYLPLASHEQFF.

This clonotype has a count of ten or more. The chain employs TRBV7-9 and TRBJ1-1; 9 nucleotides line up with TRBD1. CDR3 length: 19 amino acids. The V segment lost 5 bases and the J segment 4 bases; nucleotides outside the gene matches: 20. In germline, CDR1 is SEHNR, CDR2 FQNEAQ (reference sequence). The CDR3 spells CASSLPRDRASSLVTEAFF. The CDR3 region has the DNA TGTGCCAGCAGCCTCCCACGGGACAGGGCCTCTTCCTTGGTCACTGAAGCTTTCTTT.

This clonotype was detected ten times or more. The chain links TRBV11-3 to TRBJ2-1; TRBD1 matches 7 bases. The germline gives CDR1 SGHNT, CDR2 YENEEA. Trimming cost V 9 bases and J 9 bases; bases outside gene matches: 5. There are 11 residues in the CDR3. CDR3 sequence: CASSGGAEQFF. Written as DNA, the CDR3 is TGTGCCAGTTCAGGGGGTGCTGAGCAGTTCTTC.

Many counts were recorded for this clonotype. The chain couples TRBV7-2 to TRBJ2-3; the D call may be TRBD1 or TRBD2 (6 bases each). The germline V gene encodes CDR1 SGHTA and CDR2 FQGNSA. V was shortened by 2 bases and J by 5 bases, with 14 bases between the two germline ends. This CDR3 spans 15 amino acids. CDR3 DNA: TGTGCCAGCAGCTTACAGCCGGGGGCGGGAGATACGCAGTATTTT. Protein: CASSLQPGAGDTQYF.

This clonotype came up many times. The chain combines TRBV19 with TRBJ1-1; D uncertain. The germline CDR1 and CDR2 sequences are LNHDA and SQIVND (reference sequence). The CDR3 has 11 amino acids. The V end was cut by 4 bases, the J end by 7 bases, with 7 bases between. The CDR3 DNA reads TGTGCCAGTAGTAGGGGAGTTGAAGCTTTCTTT. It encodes CASSRGVEAFF.

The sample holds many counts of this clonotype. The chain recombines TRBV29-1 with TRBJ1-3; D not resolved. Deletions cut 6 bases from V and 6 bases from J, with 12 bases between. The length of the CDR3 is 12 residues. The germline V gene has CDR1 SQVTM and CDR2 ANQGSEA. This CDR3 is CSVEIVPNTIYF. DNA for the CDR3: TGCAGCGTGGAAATAGTTCCAAACACCATATATTTT.

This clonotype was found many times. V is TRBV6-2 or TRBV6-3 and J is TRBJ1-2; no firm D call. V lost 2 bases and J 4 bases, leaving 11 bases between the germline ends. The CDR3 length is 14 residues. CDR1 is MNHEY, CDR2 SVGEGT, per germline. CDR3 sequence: CASSYDRGSYGYTF. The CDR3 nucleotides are TGTGCCAGCAGTTACGACCGGGGATCCTATGGCTACACCTTC.

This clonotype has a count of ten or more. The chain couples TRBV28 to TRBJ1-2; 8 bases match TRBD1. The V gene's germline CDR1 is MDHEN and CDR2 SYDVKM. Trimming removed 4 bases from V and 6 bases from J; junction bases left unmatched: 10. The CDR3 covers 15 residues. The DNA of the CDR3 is TGTGCCAGCAGTTCTCTCCCGGACAGGGTCGATGGCTACACCTTC. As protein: CASSSLPDRVDGYTF.

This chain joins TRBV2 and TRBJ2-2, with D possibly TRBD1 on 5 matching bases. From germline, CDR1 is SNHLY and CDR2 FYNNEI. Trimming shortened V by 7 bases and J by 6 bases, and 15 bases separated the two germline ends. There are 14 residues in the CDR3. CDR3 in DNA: TGTGCCAGCAAGAGCCAGGGTGGGGCCGGGGAGCTGTTTTTT. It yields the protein CASKSQGGAGELFF.

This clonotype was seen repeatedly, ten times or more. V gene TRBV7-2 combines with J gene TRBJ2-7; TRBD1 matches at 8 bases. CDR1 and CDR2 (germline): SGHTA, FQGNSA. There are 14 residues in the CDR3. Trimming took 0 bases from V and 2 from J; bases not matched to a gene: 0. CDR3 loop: CASSLAGQAYEQYF. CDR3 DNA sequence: TGTGCCAGCAGCTTAGCGGGACAGGCCTACGAGCAGTACTTC.

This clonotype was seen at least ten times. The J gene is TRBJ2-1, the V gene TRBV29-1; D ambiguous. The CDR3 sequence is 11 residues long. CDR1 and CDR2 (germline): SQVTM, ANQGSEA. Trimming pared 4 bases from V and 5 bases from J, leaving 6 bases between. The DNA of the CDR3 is TGCAGCGTTGGGAGCAACAATGAGCAGTTCTTC. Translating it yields CSVGSNNEQFF.

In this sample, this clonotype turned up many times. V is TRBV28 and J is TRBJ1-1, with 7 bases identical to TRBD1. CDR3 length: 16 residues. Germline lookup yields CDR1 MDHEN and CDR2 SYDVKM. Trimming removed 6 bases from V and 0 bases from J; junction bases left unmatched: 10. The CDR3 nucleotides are TGTGCCAGCAGCTCCCGGAGGGGGCTAATGAACACTGAAGCTTTCTTT. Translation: CASSSRRGLMNTEAFF.

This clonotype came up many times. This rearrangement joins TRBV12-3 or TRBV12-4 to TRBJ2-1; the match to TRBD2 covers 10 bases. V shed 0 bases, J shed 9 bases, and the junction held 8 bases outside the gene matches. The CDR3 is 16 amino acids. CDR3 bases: TGTGCCAGCAGTTTAGCTAGCGGGGGGTCCCAAGGTGAGCAGTTCTTC. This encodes CASSLASGGSQGEQFF.

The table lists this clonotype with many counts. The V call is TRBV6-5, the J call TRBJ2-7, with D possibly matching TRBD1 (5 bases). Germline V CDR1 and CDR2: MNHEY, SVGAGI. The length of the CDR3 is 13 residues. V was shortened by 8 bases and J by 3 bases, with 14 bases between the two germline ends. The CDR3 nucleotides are TGTGCCAGCCGACCTCAAGGGGTCTACGAGCAGTACTTC. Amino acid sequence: CASRPQGVYEQYF.

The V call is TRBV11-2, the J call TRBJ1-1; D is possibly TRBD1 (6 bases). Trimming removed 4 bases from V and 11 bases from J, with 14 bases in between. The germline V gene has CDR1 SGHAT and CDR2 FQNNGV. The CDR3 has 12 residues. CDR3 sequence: CASSSTRGSAFF. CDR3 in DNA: TGTGCCAGCAGCTCCACGAGGGGGAGTGCTTTCTTT. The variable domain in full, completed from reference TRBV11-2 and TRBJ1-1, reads EAGVAQSPRYKIIEKRQSVAFWCNPISGHATLYWYQQILGQGPKLLIQFQNNGVVDDSQLPKDRFSAERLKGVDSTLKIQPAKLEDSAVYLCASSSTRGSAFFGQGTRLTVV.

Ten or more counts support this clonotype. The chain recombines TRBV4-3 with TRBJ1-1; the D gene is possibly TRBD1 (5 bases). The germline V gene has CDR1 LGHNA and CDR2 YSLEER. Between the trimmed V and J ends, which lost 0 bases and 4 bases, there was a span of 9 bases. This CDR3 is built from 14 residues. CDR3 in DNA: TGCGCCAGCAGCCAAGATGGGGGACTCACTGAAGCTTTCTTT. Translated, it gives CASSQDGGLTEAFF.

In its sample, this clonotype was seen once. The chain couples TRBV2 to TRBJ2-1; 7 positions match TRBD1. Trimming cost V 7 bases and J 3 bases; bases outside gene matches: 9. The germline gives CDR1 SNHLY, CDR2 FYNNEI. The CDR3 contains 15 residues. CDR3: CASIRGQGVYNEQFF. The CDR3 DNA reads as TGTGCCAGCATCCGGGGCCAGGGGGTCTACAATGAGCAGTTCTTC.

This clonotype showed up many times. The CDR3: CASNQGVLGNQPQHF. In DNA form, the CDR3 reads TGTGCCAGCAACCAAGGGGTCCTGGGCAATCAGCCCCAGCATTTT. The V call is TRBV6-2 or TRBV6-3, the J call TRBJ1-5, with D perhaps TRBD1 (5 bases). Trimming removed 7 bases from V and 2 bases from J, with 15 bases in between. The length of the CDR3 is 15 residues. The germline V gene has CDR1 MNHEY and CDR2 SVGEGT.

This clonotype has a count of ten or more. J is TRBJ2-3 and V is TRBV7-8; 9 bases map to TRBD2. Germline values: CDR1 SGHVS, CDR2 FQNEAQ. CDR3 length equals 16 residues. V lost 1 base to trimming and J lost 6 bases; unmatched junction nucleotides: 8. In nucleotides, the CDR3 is TGTGCCAGCAGCTTAGGGGGTAGCGGGGGTGTCGATACGCAGTATTTT. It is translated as CASSLGGSGGVDTQYF.

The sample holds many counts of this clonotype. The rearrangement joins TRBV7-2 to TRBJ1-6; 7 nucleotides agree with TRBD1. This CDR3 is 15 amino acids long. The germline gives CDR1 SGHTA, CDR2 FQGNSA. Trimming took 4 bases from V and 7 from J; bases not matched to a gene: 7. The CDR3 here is CASSSLGGSNSPLHF. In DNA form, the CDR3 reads TGTGCCAGCAGCTCCTTAGGGGGCAGCAATTCACCCCTCCACTTT.

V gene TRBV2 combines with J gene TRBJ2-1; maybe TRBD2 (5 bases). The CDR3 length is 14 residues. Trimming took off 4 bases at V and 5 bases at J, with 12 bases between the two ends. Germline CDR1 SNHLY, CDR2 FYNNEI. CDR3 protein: CASSALRADNEQFF. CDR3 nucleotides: TGTGCCAGCAGTGCCTTGCGAGCGGACAATGAGCAGTTCTTC. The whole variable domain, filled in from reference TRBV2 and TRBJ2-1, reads EPEVTQTPSHQVTQMGQEVILRCVPISNHLYFYWYRQILGQKVEFLVSFYNNEISEKSEIFDDQFSVERPDGSNFTLKIRSTKLEDSAMYFCASSALRADNEQFFGPGTRLTVL.

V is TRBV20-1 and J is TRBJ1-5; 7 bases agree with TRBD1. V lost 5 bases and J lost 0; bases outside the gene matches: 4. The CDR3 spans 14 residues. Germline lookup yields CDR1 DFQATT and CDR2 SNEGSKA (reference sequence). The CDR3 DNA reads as TGCAGTGCTCAAGGGACAGTTAGCAATCAGCCCCAGCATTTT. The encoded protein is CSAQGTVSNQPQHF.

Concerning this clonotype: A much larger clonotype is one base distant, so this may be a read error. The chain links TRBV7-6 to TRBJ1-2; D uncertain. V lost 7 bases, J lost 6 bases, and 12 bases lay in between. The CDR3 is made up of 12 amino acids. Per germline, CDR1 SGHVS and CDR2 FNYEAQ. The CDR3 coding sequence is TGTGCCAGCATCATAACGAGTGATGGCTACACCTTC. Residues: CASIITSDGYTF.

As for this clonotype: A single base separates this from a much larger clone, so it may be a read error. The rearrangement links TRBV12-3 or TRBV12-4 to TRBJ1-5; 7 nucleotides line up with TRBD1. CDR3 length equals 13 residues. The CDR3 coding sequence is TGTGCCAGCATCGACAGGGAGAATCAGCCCCAGCTTTTT. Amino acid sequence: CASIDRENQPQLF.

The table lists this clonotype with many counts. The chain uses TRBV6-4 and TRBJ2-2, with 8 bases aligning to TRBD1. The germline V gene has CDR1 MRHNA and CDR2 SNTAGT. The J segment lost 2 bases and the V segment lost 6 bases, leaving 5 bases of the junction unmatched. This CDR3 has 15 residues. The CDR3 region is CASSQTGDNTGELFF. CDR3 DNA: TGTGCCAGCAGCCAGACAGGGGATAACACCGGGGAGCTGTTTTTT.